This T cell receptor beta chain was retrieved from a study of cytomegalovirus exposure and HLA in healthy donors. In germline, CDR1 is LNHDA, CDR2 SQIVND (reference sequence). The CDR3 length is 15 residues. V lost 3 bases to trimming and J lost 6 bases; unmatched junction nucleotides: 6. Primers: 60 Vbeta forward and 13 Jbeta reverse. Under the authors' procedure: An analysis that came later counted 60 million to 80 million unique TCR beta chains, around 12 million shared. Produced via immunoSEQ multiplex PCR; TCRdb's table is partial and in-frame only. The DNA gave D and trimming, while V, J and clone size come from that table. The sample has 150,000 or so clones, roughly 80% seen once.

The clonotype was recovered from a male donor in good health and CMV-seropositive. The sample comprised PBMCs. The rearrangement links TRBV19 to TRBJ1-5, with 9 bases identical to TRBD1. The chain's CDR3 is CASSIGRQGGQPQHF. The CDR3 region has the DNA TGTGCCAGTAGTATCGGAAGACAGGGGGGTCAGCCCCAGCATTTT. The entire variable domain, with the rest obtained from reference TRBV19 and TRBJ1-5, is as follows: DGGITQSPKYLFRKEGQNVTLSCEQNLNHDAMYWYRQDPGQGLRLIYYSQIVNDFQKGDIAEGYSVSREKKESFPLTVTSAQKNPTAFYLCASSIGRQGGQPQHFGDGTRLSIL.